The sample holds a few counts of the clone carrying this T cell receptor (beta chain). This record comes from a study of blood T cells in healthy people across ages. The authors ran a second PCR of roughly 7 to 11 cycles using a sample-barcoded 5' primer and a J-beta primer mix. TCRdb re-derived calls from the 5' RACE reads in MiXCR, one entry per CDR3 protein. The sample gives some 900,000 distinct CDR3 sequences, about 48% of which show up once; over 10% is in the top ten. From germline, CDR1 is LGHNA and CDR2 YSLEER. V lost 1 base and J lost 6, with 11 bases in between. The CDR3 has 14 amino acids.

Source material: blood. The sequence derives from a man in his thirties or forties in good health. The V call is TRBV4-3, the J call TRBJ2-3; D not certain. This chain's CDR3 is CASSQVSTGDTQYF. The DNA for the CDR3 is TGCGCCAGCAGCCAAGTAAGCACCGGGGATACGCAGTATTTT.